These 30 T cell receptor beta chains were all obtained from the same sample, sequenced in a study of persistence of HIV-infected CD4 T cells. Antigen specificity for these receptors is unknown. Nonspecific anti-CD3/anti-CD28 bead stimulation represents the broad CD4+ T cell repertoire. Responding CD4+ T cells were sorted by upregulation of both CD40 ligand and CD69. Sequencing used immunoSEQ version 4 in survey mode. Profiled with immunoSEQ multiplex PCR; TCRdb holds only in-frame clones, not every one. The sample lists about 51,000 clones; 85% to 90% were seen once. This sample comprised CD4+ T cells sorted from PBMCs after roughly 18-hour stimulation, obtained from a patient who received antiretroviral therapy. The receptors stem from an adult woman with HIV who was CMV-seropositive.

V gene TRBV5-8 combines with J gene TRBJ1-5; D gene unclear. The CDR3 is made up of 14 amino acids. V lost 2 bases and J 3 bases, leaving 9 bases between the germline ends. CDR1 is SGHTS and CDR2 is YDEGEE in the germline V gene. CDR3 DNA sequence: TGTGCCAGCAGCTTCATGTCGTACAATCAGCCCCAGCATTTT. Translating it yields CASSFMSYNQPQHF.

V gene TRBV5-1 combines with J gene TRBJ2-5; weak D call: TRBD1 (6 bases). The germline gives CDR1 SGHRS, CDR2 YFSETQ. The V gene lost 1 base and the J gene lost 3 bases, with 13 bases spanning the gap. CDR3 length: 15 amino acids. CDR3 nucleotide sequence: TGCGCCAGCAGCTTGACCGGGACACGAGAAGAGACCCAGTACTTC. This codes for CASSLTGTREETQYF.

The CDR3 spells CASSLDDGKLFF. The DNA for the CDR3 is TGTGCCAGCAGCCTCGATGACGGAAAACTGTTTTTT. The V gene is TRBV7-9, the J gene TRBJ1-4; D call uncertain. Germline V gene lookup returns CDR1 SEHNR and CDR2 FQNEAQ (reference sequence). The CDR3 covers 12 residues. V was clipped by 5 bases and J by 10 bases, with 11 bases between them.

This rearrangement joins TRBV10-1 to TRBJ2-5; a possible D gene is TRBD2 (5 bases). The CDR3 is 17 amino acids. Germline CDR1 and CDR2: WNHNN and SYGVQD (reference sequence). V was cut by 3 bases and J by 0 bases, with 17 bases left in between. CDR3 nucleotides: TGCGCCAGCAGTGATATACTAGGACCACACAACCAAGAGACCCAGTACTTC. Translated: CASSDILGPHNQETQYF.

This clone was detected only once. The chain is built from TRBV29-1 and TRBJ2-1, with D possibly being TRBD1 or TRBD2 (6 bases each). The CDR3 totals 11 residues. Germline CDR1 reads SQVTM; CDR2 reads ANQGSEA. Trimming shortened V by 5 bases and J by 8 bases, and 10 bases separated the two germline ends. As DNA, the CDR3 is TGCAGCGTTCAAAGGGGGGATGAGCAGTTCTTC. Its protein is CSVQRGDEQFF.

The chain combines TRBV30 with TRBJ1-1; no reliable D call. Germline values: CDR1 GTSNPN, CDR2 SVGIG (reference sequence). The CDR3 totals 13 residues. V was clipped by 0 bases and J by 1 base, with 6 bases between them. The CDR3 DNA reads TGTGCCTGGAGTGTACGGGGGAACACTGAAGCTTTCTTT. It translates to CAWSVRGNTEAFF.

The chain combines TRBV6-5 with TRBJ1-1; D uncertain. The length of the CDR3 is 12 residues. Germline-derived CDR1 and CDR2 are MNHEY and SVGAGI. V lost 6 bases, J lost 5 bases, and 10 bases lay in between. The CDR3 sequence is CASRALGTEAFF. The CDR3 nucleotides read TGTGCCAGCAGGGCCCTGGGGACTGAAGCTTTCTTT.

The J gene is TRBJ2-3, the V gene TRBV5-1; TRBD2 matches at 10 bases. Germline V gene lookup returns CDR1 SGHRS and CDR2 YFSETQ. The CDR3 is 15 residues long. V lost 1 base and J lost 5; bases outside the gene matches: 4. The CDR3 here is CASSLRSGGIDTQYF. The CDR3 DNA follows: TGCGCCAGCAGCTTGCGTAGCGGGGGGATAGATACGCAGTATTTT.

The chain joins TRBV5-1 to TRBJ2-5; the match to TRBD1 covers 8 bases. Trimming removed 0 bases from V and 4 bases from J; junction bases left unmatched: 8. The CDR3 loop spans 16 amino acids. Germline V CDR1 and CDR2: SGHRS, YFSETQ. Written as DNA, the CDR3 is TGCGCCAGCAGCTTGGGGCGCGGACAGGGCAGAGAGACCCAGTACTTC. It specifies CASSLGRGQGRETQYF.

The chain has TRBV28 and TRBJ2-7; 8 bases fit TRBD1. Germline CDR1 MDHEN, CDR2 SYDVKM. This CDR3 contains 15 residues. Trimming took 2 bases from V and 2 from J; bases not matched to a gene: 5. The CDR3 is CASSLGGTGAYEQYF. DNA of the CDR3: TGTGCCAGCAGTTTAGGGGGGACAGGTGCCTACGAGCAGTACTTC.

This chain links TRBV25-1 with TRBJ2-7; 11 positions match TRBD1. The CDR3 sequence is 14 residues long. V was clipped by 6 bases and J by 6 bases; unmatched bases: 7. CDR1 is MGHDK and CDR2 is SYGVNS in the germline V gene. CDR3 in amino acids: CASSPGTGGREQYF. The CDR3 region has the DNA TGTGCCAGCAGCCCCGGGACAGGGGGTCGCGAGCAGTACTTC.

As for this clone: Additional DNA sequences in this sample encode the identical CDR3. This chain connects TRBV7-9 to TRBJ1-6; 8 bases line up with TRBD1. V dropped 1 base and J dropped 1; count of bases not matched to a gene: 0. CDR3 length: 16 amino acids. Germline CDR1 is SEHNR and CDR2 is FQNEAQ (reference sequence). CDR3 in DNA: TGTGCCAGCAGCTTAGACAGGGGGTCCTATAATTCACCCCTCCACTTT. Translated: CASSLDRGSYNSPLHF.

The chain recombines TRBV9 with TRBJ1-2; D is unclear. This CDR3 comprises 15 residues. Trimming took 6 bases from V and 0 from J, leaving 15 bases between them. Germline loops: CDR1 SGDLS, CDR2 YYNGEE. The CDR3 sequence: CASIIPDRANYGYTF. The CDR3 bases are TGTGCCAGCATCATACCGGACCGAGCTAACTATGGCTACACCTTC.

Only a few counts were recorded for this clone. The chain joins TRBV2 to TRBJ2-7; 8 positions match TRBD2. Unmatched junction bases numbered 13, after V lost 7 bases and J lost 5 bases. This CDR3 has 15 residues. The germline V gene has CDR1 SNHLY and CDR2 FYNNEI. DNA of the CDR3: TGTGCCAGCAATCCAATCGCCGGGAGGGTAGACGAGCAGTACTTC. This codes for CASNPIAGRVDEQYF.

This clone turned up a few times. The rearrangement uses TRBV6-6 and TRBJ1-4, with D unclear. The CDR3 extends over 15 amino acids. CDR1 MNHNY and CDR2 SVGAGI come from the germline V gene (reference sequence). V lost 7 bases and J 2 bases, leaving 14 bases between the germline ends. CDR3 protein: CASNGLSATNEKLFF. For the CDR3, the DNA is TGTGCCAGCAACGGCCTTTCCGCCACTAATGAAAAACTGTTTTTT.

V is TRBV5-1 and J is TRBJ2-7; D remains unclear. V was pared by 0 bases and J by 4 bases, with 5 bases between. The CDR3 sequence is 12 residues long. Germline assignment: CDR1 SGHRS and CDR2 YFSETQ. The CDR3 coding sequence is TGCGCCAGCAGCTTGGAAAGGTACGAGCAGTACTTC. It encodes CASSLERYEQYF.

This sequence joins TRBV15 and TRBJ1-6; 9 bases fit TRBD1. CDR1 LNHNV and CDR2 YYDKDF come from the germline V gene (reference sequence). The CDR3 sequence is 15 residues long. V shed 4 bases, J shed 7 bases, and the junction held 5 bases outside the gene matches. CDR3 residues: CATSTRDRENSPLHF. The CDR3 DNA follows: TGTGCCACCAGCACTCGGGACAGGGAAAATTCACCCCTCCACTTT.

This clone was counted once. The chain employs TRBV28 and TRBJ2-3, with a tentative D call TRBD2 (6 bases). The CDR3 consists of 18 residues. The V gene's germline CDR1 is MDHEN and CDR2 SYDVKM. The V end was cut by 3 bases, the J end by 0 bases, with 19 bases between. Here the CDR3 DNA reads TGTGCCAGCAGTTTGCCCCCGGGAAGCGGGCCTAGCACAGATACGCAGTATTTT. This sequence encodes CASSLPPGSGPSTDTQYF. Using reference TRBV28 and TRBJ2-3 for the parts outside the CDR3, the full variable domain is DVKVTQSSRYLVKRTGEKVFLECVQDMDHENMFWYRQDPGLGLRLIYFSYDVKMKEKGDIPEGYSVSREKKERFSLILESASTNQTSMYLCASSLPPGSGPSTDTQYFGPGTRLTVL.

This rearrangement joins TRBV5-4 to TRBJ2-7, with 10 bases lining up with TRBD1. This CDR3 spans 15 amino acids. Looked up from germline, CDR1 is SGHNT and CDR2 is YYREEE (reference sequence). Trimming at V came to 5 bases and at J to 2 bases, leaving 7 bases not matched to a gene. CDR3 loop: CASSDGTGVPYEQYF. The CDR3 DNA reads as TGTGCCAGCAGTGATGGGACAGGGGTACCCTACGAGCAGTACTTC.

V usage is TRBV24-1 and J usage is TRBJ2-1; D gene unclear. The CDR3 totals 14 residues. V lost 8 bases and J lost 2, with 12 bases in between. CDR1 and CDR2 from the germline V gene are KGHDR and SFDVKD. For the CDR3, the DNA is TGTGCCACCACCGGCAAACCCGCCTACAATGAGCAGTTCTTC. Protein sequence: CATTGKPAYNEQFF.

The V and J genes are TRBV28 and TRBJ2-1; TRBD1 matches at 7 bases. The CDR3 extends over 15 amino acids. Looked up from germline, CDR1 is MDHEN and CDR2 is SYDVKM. V was clipped by 6 bases and J by 5 bases; unmatched bases: 10. The CDR3 region is CASSLGTEVHNEQFF. The CDR3 DNA follows: TGTGCCAGCAGCCTCGGGACAGAAGTCCACAATGAGCAGTTCTTC.

The genes are TRBV10-1 and TRBJ2-3; either TRBD1 or TRBD2 may fit D (5 bases each). V lost 3 bases, J lost 2 bases, and 15 bases lay in between. CDR1 and CDR2 from the germline V gene are WNHNN and SYGVQD (reference sequence). The CDR3 sequence is 16 residues long. CDR3 sequence (DNA): TGCGCCAGCAGTGACCCCGGGGTGGGGCTCACAGATACGCAGTATTTT. Translating it yields CASSDPGVGLTDTQYF.

This clone has just a few counts. The rearrangement uses TRBV5-6 and TRBJ1-5, with 7 positions matching TRBD1. The germline V gene has CDR1 SGHDT and CDR2 YYEEEE. The CDR3 has 15 residues. Trimming removed 2 bases from V and 1 base from J; junction bases left unmatched: 3. The CDR3 region is CASSFRQGSNQPQHF. Here the CDR3 DNA reads TGTGCCAGCAGCTTTAGACAGGGAAGCAATCAGCCCCAGCATTTT.

The V and J genes are TRBV7-8 and TRBJ2-5; TRBD2 agrees at 11 bases. CDR1 and CDR2 from the germline V gene are SGHVS and FQNEAQ. The V and J ends lost 5 bases and 2 bases, in that order; junction bases with no gene match: 4. This CDR3 has 15 amino acids. The CDR3 DNA sequence: TGTGCCAGCAGCGCGGGGACTAGCGGACAAGAGACCCAGTACTTC. Translating gives CASSAGTSGQETQYF.

This chain uses TRBV27 with TRBJ2-1; 11 nucleotides align to TRBD2. Germline-derived CDR1 and CDR2 are MNHEY and SMNVEV (reference sequence). Losses at the gene ends were 5 bases for V and 4 bases for J; bases not matched to a gene: 13. The CDR3 totals 18 residues. The CDR3 loop reads CASSQPSGRWAGYNEQFF. DNA of the CDR3: TGTGCCAGCAGTCAGCCTAGCGGGAGGTGGGCGGGATACAATGAGCAGTTCTTC.

The rearrangement uses TRBV2 and TRBJ1-5; maybe TRBD1 (6 bases). V lost 6 bases, J lost 7 bases, and 19 bases lay in between. The germline V gene encodes CDR1 SNHLY and CDR2 FYNNEI. CDR3 size: 15 residues. The CDR3 is CASSGGGRGEQPQHF. The DNA for the CDR3 is TGTGCCAGCAGCGGCGGGGGGCGCGGGGAGCAGCCCCAGCATTTT. Supplemented by reference TRBV2 and TRBJ1-5, the full variable domain reads EPEVTQTPSHQVTQMGQEVILRCVPISNHLYFYWYRQILGQKVEFLVSFYNNEISEKSEIFDDQFSVERPDGSNFTLKIRSTKLEDSAMYFCASSGGGRGEQPQHFGDGTRLSIL.

The chain couples TRBV7-2 to TRBJ2-5, with D possibly being TRBD2 (5 bases). Trimming removed 0 bases at V and 7 bases at J, with 9 bases between. The CDR3 totals 13 residues. Germline V gene sequence: CDR1 SGHTA, CDR2 FQGNSA. The CDR3 nucleotides read TGTGCCAGCAGCTTAGCGGAGGTGGGGACCCAGTACTTC. It translates to CASSLAEVGTQYF.

This sequence joins TRBV15 and TRBJ1-1; 10 bases are shared with TRBD1. V was pared by 1 base and J by 6 bases, with 2 bases of the junction left unmatched. Germline lookup yields CDR1 LNHNV and CDR2 YYDKDF (reference sequence). The CDR3 contains 14 residues. This CDR3 reads CATSRGDRGAEAFF. CDR3 nucleotides: TGTGCCACCAGCAGAGGGGACAGGGGAGCTGAAGCTTTCTTT.

V is TRBV9 and J is TRBJ2-1; 8 bases fit TRBD2. With 7 bases clipped from V and 1 base from J, the junction kept 7 bases outside the gene matches. The CDR3 consists of 15 residues. CDR1 and CDR2 (germline): SGDLS, YYNGEE. The CDR3 DNA is TGTGCCAGCGGCCCCGGGGGGGTGTCCTACAATGAGCAGTTCTTC. Protein product: CASGPGGVSYNEQFF.

V usage is TRBV7-9 and J usage is TRBJ2-2, with D hard to call. Germline CDR1 and CDR2: SEHNR and FQNEAQ (reference sequence). V lost 5 bases and J 3 bases, leaving 7 bases between the germline ends. This CDR3 is 13 amino acids long. The CDR3 DNA reads as TGTGCCAGCAGCCAAGGGTACACCGGGGAGCTGTTTTTT. Translation: CASSQGYTGELFF.